This T cell receptor (beta chain) was found in a study of CD8+ T cells in alopecia areata. Across the whole study: Treated patients were scored for severity by percent of scalp affected.

Trimming removed 2 bases at V and 8 bases at J, with 15 bases between. The CDR3 consists of 14 residues. Looked up from germline, CDR1 is MNHEY and CDR2 is SMNVEV (reference sequence). Treatment denoted: oral pan-JAK inhibitor, 5-10 mg twice daily. Extracted RNA was reverse transcribed into cDNA, the sequencing template. Here immunoSEQ multiplex PCR was the method, and the copy in TCRdb shows in-frame clones only, minus some. The sample includes 140,000 to 150,000 clones, nearly 55% of them seen just once. About this clone: Its antigen is not known.

Overall study results and limits: Clonality exceeded that of normal scalp in lesional scalp, most notably in alopecia totalis/universalis.

The source was CD8+ T cells sorted from blood, collected at week 4, from a patient treated with tofacitinib. The rearrangement links TRBV27 to TRBJ1-2, with a tentative D call TRBD1 (6 bases). The clonotype comes from a human donor with alopecia areata. Here the CDR3 DNA reads TGTGCCAGCAGTTTAGGCCAGGGGCTAAGAGGCTACACCTTC. The encoded protein is CASSLGQGLRGYTF.